The subject of this entry is one TCR beta chain. This specimen belongs to a study of blood T cell repertoires in COVID-19. About the study: Both acute and convalescent COVID-19 samples were obtained from the United States, Italy and Spain. Nucleic acid was either cDNA or gDNA, and it came from T cells, B-cell-depleted T cells, or PBMCs.

This CDR3 contains 15 residues. Germline V CDR1 and CDR2: SGHDN, FVKESK. V shed 1 base, J shed 1 base, and the junction held 2 bases outside the gene matches. In the authors' methods: The assay estimated nucleated cells by amplifying reference gene primers. Sequencing was performed with immunoSEQ multiplex PCR; in TCRdb, only in-frame clones are kept and a portion is missing. The D gene and trimming were derived from the DNA, and the V and J assignments and clone size from that table. The repertoire holds under 300,000 clones, with approximately 80% as singletons. V and J are TRBV14 and TRBJ2-3; 7 bases fit TRBD2. The clonotype was recovered from a woman aged 80 or older with active or convalescent COVID-19. The sample consisted of peripheral blood. The CDR3 loop reads CASSQVLAGTDTQYF. The CDR3 DNA follows: TGTGCCAGCAGCCAAGTCCTAGCGGGCACAGATACGCAGTATTTT. Full variable domain (outside the CDR3, taken from reference TRBV14 and TRBJ2-3): EAGVTQFPSHSVIEKGQTVTLRCDPISGHDNLYWYRRVMGKEIKFLLHFVKESKQDESGMPNNRFLAERTGGTYSTLKVQPAELEDSGVYFCASSQVLAGTDTQYFGPGTRLTVL.